The rows below give T cell receptor beta chains drawn from one sample of a study of cytomegalovirus exposure and HLA in healthy donors. Generated by immunoSEQ multiplex PCR, the TCRdb table keeps only in-frame clones and is missing some. The data hold roughly 130,000 clones, with about 74% observed a single time. The sequenced sample consisted of PBMCs. These receptors originate from a man between 18 and 29 years old in good health and CMV-seropositive. Both conserved end residues are part of each CDR3. The D gene is left open where the match is weak. A row's size may be missing; if present it is once, few, many or a size class.

j_call clone_size d_call v_call cdr3_nt cdr3_aa
TRBJ1-1 . . TRBV5-5 TGTGCCAGCAGTCCCGGGTATGAAGCTTTCTTT CASSPGYEAFF
TRBJ2-3 . TRBD2 TRBV6-5 TGTGCCAGCAAAGGAGCGGGGAGGCCCACAGATACGCAGTATTTT CASKGAGRPTDTQYF
TRBJ1-1 . . TRBV6-1 TGTGCCAGCAGTTCCTACACTGAAGCTTTCTTT CASSSYTEAFF
TRBJ2-7 . TRBD2 TRBV7-8 TGTGCCAGCAGTTCTAGGGGACTAGCGGTCTACGAGCAGTACTTC CASSSRGLAVYEQYF
TRBJ1-1 . . TRBV6-1 TGTGCCAGCAGGCCCGACTGGGTCACTGAAGCTTTCTTT CASRPDWVTEAFF
TRBJ1-1 . . TRBV2 TGTGCCAGCAACAGGGAATGGAACACTGAAGCTTTCTTT CASNREWNTEAFF
TRBJ1-4 few . TRBV6-5 TGTGCCAGCAGTTACCGCGGGGATTGGAATGAAAAACTGTTTTTT CASSYRGDWNEKLFF
TRBJ1-1 . . TRBV11-3 TGTGCCAGCAGCTTAGTGGGAGCTGAAGCTTTCTTT CASSLVGAEAFF
TRBJ2-2 few . TRBV6-6 TGTGCCAGCAGTTACTGGCAGGGGATAGGCGGGGAGCTGTTTTTT CASSYWQGIGGELFF
TRBJ2-3 . . TRBV30 TGTGCCTGGAGTGTACGCCTACGCGTCCGGGACTGGAGCACAGATACGCAGTATTTT CAWSVRLRVRDWSTDTQYF
TRBJ2-1 . . TRBV14 TGTGCCAGCAGCCAGGACAGGCGGGGTGAGCAGTTCTTC CASSQDRRGEQFF
TRBJ2-7 . . TRBV20-1 TGCAGTGCTAGAGACCGGGGATTCGAGTACTTC CSARDRGFEYF
TRBJ2-5 . TRBD2 TRBV4-2 TGTGCCAGCAGCCCCCGAGTAGCGGGGGGGCTAGAGACCCAGTACTTC CASSPRVAGGLETQYF